A single sample is the source of the 19 T cell receptor beta chains below, sequenced in a study of shared clonotypes between healthy human individuals. Only in-frame clones appear in the TCRdb table, and some are missing; sequencing was by immunoSEQ multiplex PCR. The sample has some 900,000 clones, about three quarters seen once. The material sequenced was memory CD4+ T cells sorted from blood. Subset reported: CD45RA-negative fraction. The receptor source for this set is a young man in good health.

V usage is TRBV5-8 and J usage is TRBJ2-7; D gene uncertain. Trimming took 4 bases from V and 2 from J, leaving 13 bases between them. The CDR3 extends over 14 amino acids. Germline CDR1 and CDR2: SGHTS and YDEGEE. The CDR3 DNA follows: TGTGCCAGCAGCCCCCGGCGACCTCCCTACGAGCAGTACTTC. Protein product: CASSPRRPPYEQYF.

The V and J genes are TRBV6-1 and TRBJ1-5; 7 nucleotides agree with TRBD1. CDR3 length: 15 residues. Germline V gives CDR1 MNHNS, CDR2 SASEGT. Unmatched junction bases numbered 5, after V lost 6 bases and J lost 0 bases. The CDR3 sequence: CASSRGTDSNQPQHF. As DNA, the CDR3 is TGTGCCAGCAGCAGAGGGACAGATAGCAATCAGCCCCAGCATTTT.

CDR3 nucleotides: TGTGCCTGGAGGGGGCAAGCTGGAAACACCATATATTTT. As protein: CAWRGQAGNTIYF. The chain links TRBV30 to TRBJ1-3; weak D call: TRBD1 (5 bases). Germline CDR1 is GTSNPN and CDR2 is SVGIG (reference sequence). The CDR3 is 13 amino acids. V lost 3 bases, J lost 2 bases, and 8 bases lay in between.

The chain joins TRBV11-3 to TRBJ1-1; no clear D gene. Trimming shortened V by 8 bases and J by 2 bases, and 9 bases separated the two germline ends. The CDR3 runs to 12 residues. Germline assignment: CDR1 SGHNT and CDR2 YENEEA. CDR3 coding DNA: TGTGCCAGCCTTTGGGGTAACACTGAAGCTTTCTTT. The encoded protein is CASLWGNTEAFF. Looking up the rest from reference TRBV11-3 and TRBJ1-1 gives the full variable domain: EAGVVQSPRYKIIEKKQPVAFWCNPISGHNTLYWYLQNLGQGPELLIRYENEEAVDDSQLPKDRFSAERLKGVDSTLKIQPAELGDSAVYLCASLWGNTEAFFGQGTRLTVV.

In this sample, this clone turned up once. The chain links TRBV2 to TRBJ1-5, with D perhaps TRBD1 (5 bases). The germline V gene has CDR1 SNHLY and CDR2 FYNNEI. This CDR3 is 12 amino acids long. Trimming took off 7 bases at V and 4 bases at J, with 8 bases between the two ends. The CDR3: CASKGPNQPQHF. The CDR3 nucleotides read TGTGCCAGCAAGGGGCCTAATCAGCCCCAGCATTTT.

The chain combines TRBV7-2 with TRBJ1-1; 11 positions match TRBD1. The germline V gene has CDR1 SGHTA and CDR2 FQGNSA. CDR3 length equals 15 residues. V dropped 4 bases and J dropped 8; count of bases not matched to a gene: 9. CDR3 sequence reads: CASSSRTGGAIEAFF. The CDR3 DNA follows: TGTGCCAGCAGCTCGAGGACAGGGGGCGCGATAGAAGCTTTCTTT.

The count of this clone is one. V usage is TRBV10-3 and J usage is TRBJ2-3, with D possibly being TRBD1 (6 bases). The germline V gene encodes CDR1 ENHRY and CDR2 SYGVKD. The length of the CDR3 is 14 residues. The V end was cut by 0 bases, the J end by 5 bases, with 9 bases between. CDR3 coding DNA: TGTGCCATCAGTGAGTCTGGACAGAAAGATACGCAGTATTTT. Its translation is CAISESGQKDTQYF.

This chain uses TRBV5-1 with TRBJ2-7, with 7 bases fitting TRBD2. The CDR3 contains 14 residues. The V and J ends lost 0 bases and 4 bases, in that order; junction bases with no gene match: 4. CDR1 and CDR2 from the germline V gene are SGHRS and YFSETQ. The CDR3 sequence is CASSLGGRRYEQYF. The CDR3 coding sequence is TGCGCCAGCAGCTTGGGCGGGAGACGGTACGAGCAGTACTTC.

On this clone itself: This sample also contains other DNA sequences that code for the same CDR3. The chain links TRBV5-1 to TRBJ1-2; the match to TRBD1 covers 7 bases. Trimming removed 3 bases from V and 2 bases from J; junction bases left unmatched: 4. Germline values: CDR1 SGHRS, CDR2 YFSETQ. The CDR3 spans 14 residues. Written as DNA, the CDR3 is TGCGCCAGCAGCTCGGGACAGCCGAACTATGGCTACACCTTC. This codes for CASSSGQPNYGYTF. The full variable domain, rest sourced from reference TRBV5-1 and TRBJ1-2, is KAGVTQTPRYLIKTRGQQVTLSCSPISGHRSVSWYQQTPGQGLQFLFEYFSETQRNKGNFPGRFSGRQFSNSRSEMNVSTLELGDSALYLCASSSGQPNYGYTFGSGTRLTVV.

As for this clone: A read error may be the cause here, since a much bigger clone is one base away. Different DNA sequences within this sample yield the same CDR3. This chain links TRBV2 with TRBJ2-2; 7 bases match TRBD2. The V and J ends lost 4 bases and 1 base, in that order; junction bases with no gene match: 0. CDR3 length: 14 residues. Germline V gene sequence: CDR1 SNHLY, CDR2 FYNNEI. The CDR3 is CASSGGGNTGELFF. The DNA of the CDR3 is TGTGCCAGCAGTGGCGGGGGGAACACCGGGGAGCTGTTTTTT.

This chain links TRBV7-2 with TRBJ2-5; 10 bases line up with TRBD1. The V gene's germline CDR1 is SGHTA and CDR2 FQGNSA. Trimming cost V 3 bases and J 5 bases; bases outside gene matches: 9. There are 16 residues in the CDR3. The CDR3 nucleotides are TGTGCCAGCAGCTTTTCCGGGACAGGGGTCTTCGAGACCCAGTACTTC. Amino acids: CASSFSGTGVFETQYF.

The CDR3 bases are TGTGCCAGCACCGACCTCAGGTTAGGCTATGGCTACACCTTC. Protein: CASTDLRLGYGYTF. The chain joins TRBV28 to TRBJ1-2; D is ambiguous. Trimming took off 7 bases at V and 4 bases at J, with 16 bases between the two ends. The germline gives CDR1 MDHEN, CDR2 SYDVKM. This CDR3 spans 14 amino acids.

In regard to this clone: Other DNA sequences in the sample encode the same CDR3. The J gene is TRBJ2-7, the V gene TRBV19, with D tentatively TRBD2 (6 bases). Germline CDR1 reads LNHDA; CDR2 reads SQIVND (reference sequence). The CDR3 consists of 13 residues. Trimming took off 8 bases at V and 0 bases at J, with 11 bases between the two ends. CDR3 nucleotide sequence: TGTGCCAGTTCACGGGGGAGCTCCTACGAGCAGTACTTC. As protein: CASSRGSSYEQYF.

This clone was found once. The gene calls are TRBV29-1 and TRBJ1-3; the D gene is possibly TRBD1 (5 bases). This CDR3 spans 14 amino acids. Trimming removed 5 bases at V and 3 bases at J, with 14 bases between. The germline V gene encodes CDR1 SQVTM and CDR2 ANQGSEA. The DNA for the CDR3 is TGCAGCGTTTGGGGTCTGGGGGATGGAAACACCATATATTTT. Translating gives CSVWGLGDGNTIYF.

This clone occurred many times. One end of the junction varies from germline; a read error may be responsible. The chain combines TRBV7-7 with TRBJ2-1; 11 positions agree with TRBD2. Germline-derived CDR1 and CDR2 are SSHAT and FNYEAQ (reference sequence). The CDR3 has 16 residues. Written as DNA, the CDR3 is TGTGCTAGCAGCCCACGGACTAGCGGGTCCTACAATGAGCAGTTCTTC. Protein sequence: CASSPRTSGSYNEQFF.

The V call is TRBV7-9, the J call TRBJ2-4; 9 bases agree with TRBD1. The CDR3 covers 15 residues. With 4 bases clipped from V and 1 base from J, the junction kept 2 bases outside the gene matches. Looked up from germline, CDR1 is SEHNR and CDR2 is FQNEAQ (reference sequence). The CDR3 sequence: CASSSGQGAKNIQYF. CDR3 DNA: TGTGCCAGCAGCTCAGGACAGGGGGCCAAAAACATTCAGTACTTC.

DNA of the CDR3: TGTGCCAGTTGTTTTGCCGGGACTAGCGGGCCCCAAGAGACCCAGTACTTC. Protein: CASCFAGTSGPQETQYF. This rearrangement joins TRBV19 to TRBJ2-5; 12 positions match TRBD2. The germline V gene encodes CDR1 LNHDA and CDR2 SQIVND (reference sequence). This CDR3 contains 17 residues. The V segment lost 8 bases and the J segment 1 base; nucleotides outside the gene matches: 11.

The chain has TRBV7-3 and TRBJ2-3; TRBD1 might be the D (5 bases). Looked up from germline, CDR1 is SGHTA and CDR2 is FQGTGA. The CDR3 length is 15 residues. V lost 5 bases, J lost 0 bases, and 12 bases lay in between. CDR3: CASSQTATSTDTQYF. The CDR3 DNA is TGTGCCAGCAGCCAGACAGCTACTAGCACAGATACGCAGTATTTT.

The chain employs TRBV5-1 and TRBJ2-5; tentative D call: TRBD1 (6 bases). Germline CDR1 is SGHRS and CDR2 is YFSETQ. The germline V and J ends were trimmed by 0 bases and 5 bases, with 11 bases remaining between them. The CDR3 has 14 residues. DNA for the CDR3: TGCGCCAGCAGCTTGGCAGGGGCGGCGGAGACCCAGTACTTC. This codes for CASSLAGAAETQYF.